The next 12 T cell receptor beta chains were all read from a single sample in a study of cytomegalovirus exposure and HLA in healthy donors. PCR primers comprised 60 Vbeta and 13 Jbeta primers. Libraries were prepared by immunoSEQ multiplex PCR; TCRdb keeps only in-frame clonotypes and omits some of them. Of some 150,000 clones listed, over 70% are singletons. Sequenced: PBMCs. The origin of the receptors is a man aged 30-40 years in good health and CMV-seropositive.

CDR3 sequence: CASSVGLAGGGTGELFF. CDR3 DNA: TGCGCCAGCAGCGTCGGACTAGCGGGAGGCGGGACCGGGGAGCTGTTTTTT. This chain joins TRBV5-1 and TRBJ2-2; 14 bases fit TRBD2. The germline gives CDR1 SGHRS, CDR2 YFSETQ. With 4 bases clipped from V and 5 bases from J, the junction kept 7 bases outside the gene matches. The CDR3 has 17 residues.

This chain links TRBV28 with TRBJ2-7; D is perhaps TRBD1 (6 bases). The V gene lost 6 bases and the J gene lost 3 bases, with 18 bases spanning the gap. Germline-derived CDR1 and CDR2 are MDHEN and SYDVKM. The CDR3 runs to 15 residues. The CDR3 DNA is TGTGCCAGCAGCCTTCCACAGGGAGCTTACTACGAGCAGTACTTC. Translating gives CASSLPQGAYYEQYF.

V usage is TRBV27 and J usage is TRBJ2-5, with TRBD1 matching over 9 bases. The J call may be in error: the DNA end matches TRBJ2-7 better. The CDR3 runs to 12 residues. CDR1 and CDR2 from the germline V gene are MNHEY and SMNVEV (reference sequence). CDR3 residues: CASRGQGYEQYF. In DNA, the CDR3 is TGTGCCAGCAGGGGACAGGGTTACGAGCAGTACTTC.

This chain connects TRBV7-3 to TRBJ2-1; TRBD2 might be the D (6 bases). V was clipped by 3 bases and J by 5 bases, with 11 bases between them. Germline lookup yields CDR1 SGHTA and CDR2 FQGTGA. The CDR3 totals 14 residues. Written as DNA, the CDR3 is TGTGCCAGCAGCTTCGGCGGGATGAACAATGAGCAGTTCTTC. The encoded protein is CASSFGGMNNEQFF.

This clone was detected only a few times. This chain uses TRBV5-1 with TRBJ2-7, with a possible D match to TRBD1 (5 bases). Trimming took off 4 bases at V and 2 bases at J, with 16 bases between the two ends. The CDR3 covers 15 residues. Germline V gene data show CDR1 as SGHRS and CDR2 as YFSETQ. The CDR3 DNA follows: TGCGCCAGCAGCCCCGAATTAGGACACACCTACGAGCAGTACTTC. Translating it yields CASSPELGHTYEQYF.

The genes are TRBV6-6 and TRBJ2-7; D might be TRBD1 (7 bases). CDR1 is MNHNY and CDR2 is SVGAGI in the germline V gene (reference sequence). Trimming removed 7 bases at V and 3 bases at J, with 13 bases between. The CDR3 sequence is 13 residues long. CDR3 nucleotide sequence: TGTGCCAGCACCAACAGGGGACTCTACGAGCAGTACTTC. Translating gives CASTNRGLYEQYF.

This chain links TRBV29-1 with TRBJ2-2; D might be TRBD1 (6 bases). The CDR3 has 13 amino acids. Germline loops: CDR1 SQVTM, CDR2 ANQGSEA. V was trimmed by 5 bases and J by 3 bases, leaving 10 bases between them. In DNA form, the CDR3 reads TGCAGCGTTCCGTCAGGGGACACCGGGGAGCTGTTTTTT. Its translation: CSVPSGDTGELFF.

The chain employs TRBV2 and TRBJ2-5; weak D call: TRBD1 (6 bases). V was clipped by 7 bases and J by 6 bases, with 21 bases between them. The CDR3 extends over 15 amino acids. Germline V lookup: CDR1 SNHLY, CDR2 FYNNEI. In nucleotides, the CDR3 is TGTGCCAGCAAAGCTCAGGGGAGCCCCGGGAAGACCCAGTACTTC. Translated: CASKAQGSPGKTQYF.

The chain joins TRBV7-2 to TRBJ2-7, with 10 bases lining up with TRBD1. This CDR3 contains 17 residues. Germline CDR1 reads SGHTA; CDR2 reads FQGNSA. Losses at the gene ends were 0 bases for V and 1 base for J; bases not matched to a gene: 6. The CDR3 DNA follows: TGTGCCAGCAGCTTAGCGTCGTTGGGACAGGGGTCCTACGAGCAGTACTTC. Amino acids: CASSLASLGQGSYEQYF.

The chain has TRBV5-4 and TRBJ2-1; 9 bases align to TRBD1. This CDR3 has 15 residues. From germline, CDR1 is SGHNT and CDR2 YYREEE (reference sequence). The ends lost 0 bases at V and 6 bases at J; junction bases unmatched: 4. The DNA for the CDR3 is TGTGCCAGCAGCTTGGCCGGGACAGGGTTCAATGAGCAGTTCTTC. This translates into CASSLAGTGFNEQFF.

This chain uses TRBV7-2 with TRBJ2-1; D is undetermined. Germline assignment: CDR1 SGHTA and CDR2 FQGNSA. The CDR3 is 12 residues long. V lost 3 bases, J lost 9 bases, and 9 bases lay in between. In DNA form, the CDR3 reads TGTGCCAGCAGCTTCCTAACTGGTGAGCAGTTCTTC. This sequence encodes CASSFLTGEQFF.

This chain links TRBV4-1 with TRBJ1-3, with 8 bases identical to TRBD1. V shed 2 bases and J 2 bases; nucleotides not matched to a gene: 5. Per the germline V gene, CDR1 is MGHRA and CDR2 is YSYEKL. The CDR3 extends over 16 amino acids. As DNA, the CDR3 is TGCGCCAGCAGCCAACCGGACAGGGAGCCTGGAAACACCATATATTTT. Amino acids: CASSQPDREPGNTIYF.